The rows below give T cell receptor beta chains drawn from one sample of a study of regulatory T cells in long-lasting Graves disease. TCRdb re-derived calls from the multiplex PCR reads in MiXCR, one entry per CDR3 protein. The sample carries a few hundred thousand distinct CDR3 sequences, approximately 14% recorded once. These same data were also listed under a study on T cells in Graves' hyperthyroidism and ophthalmopathy.

The sequencing used peripheral blood mononuclear cells (PBMCs), collected at new diagnosis, from a patient treated with antithyroid drugs. The origin of the receptors is a woman in her fifties or sixties with Graves disease. Both conserved end residues are part of each CDR3. Fields, in order: clone size, V gene, J gene, D gene, CDR3 protein, CDR3 DNA. A D gene is named only where the DNA matches it firmly. Clone size is given for some rows only: seen once, a few or many times, or a class if the clone is expanded.

many	TRBV6-1	TRBJ1-5	-	CASSMYGDQPQHF	TGTGCCAGCAGTATGTACGGCGATCAGCCCCAGCATTTT
-	TRBV5-1	TRBJ2-1	-	CASSLEGTYNEQFF	TGCGCCAGCAGCTTGGAGGGAACCTACAATGAGCAGTTCTTC
many	TRBV28	TRBJ2-7	TRBD1	CASSSGTGGYEQYF	TGTGCCAGCAGTTCCGGGACAGGGGGCTACGAGCAGTACTTC
few	TRBV4-2	TRBJ2-7	TRBD2	CASSQEGLAGNYEQYF	TGTGCCAGCAGCCAAGAGGGGCTAGCGGGGAACTACGAGCAGTACTTC
many	TRBV7-9	TRBJ2-7	TRBD1	CASSLPPGQVSYEQYF	TGTGCCAGCAGCCTCCCGCCGGGACAGGTCTCCTACGAGCAGTACTTC
many	TRBV12-3/TRBV12-4	TRBJ1-2	-	CASSPGTGYTF	TGTGCCAGCAGTCCCGGGACTGGCTACACCTTC
-	TRBV19	TRBJ1-2	-	CASSSRGGGNANYGYTF	TGTGCCAGTAGTTCCCGGGGAGGGGGGAATGCTAACTATGGCTACACCTTC
many	TRBV10-3	TRBJ1-3	-	CAISDSRSSGNTIYF	TGTGCCATCAGTGACAGCCGGTCCTCTGGAAACACCATATATTTT
many	TRBV12-3/TRBV12-4	TRBJ2-1	TRBD2	CASTLERDRDNEQFF	TGTGCCAGCACACTCGAGCGGGATAGGGACAATGAGCAGTTCTTC
many	TRBV28	TRBJ2-1	-	CASSFGGEGNEQFF	TGTGCCAGCAGTTTTGGGGGAGAAGGGAATGAGCAGTTCTTC
many	TRBV5-1	TRBJ2-7	-	CASSNSAESYEQYF	TGTGCCAGCAGCAATAGCGCTGAATCCTACGAGCAGTACTTC
-	TRBV10-3	TRBJ1-5	TRBD1	CAISESSSTGGDQPQHF	TGTGCCATCAGTGAGTCGAGTTCCACAGGGGGCGATCAGCCCCAGCATTTT
few	TRBV6-5	TRBJ2-3	-	CASSYWDTQYF	TGTGCCAGCAGTTACTGGGATACGCAGTATTTT
many	TRBV5-1	TRBJ1-6	-	CASSYPQVNSPLHF	TGCGCCAGCAGCTATCCTCAAGTGAATTCACCCCTCCACTTT
-	TRBV6-1	TRBJ2-3	TRBD2	CASSEEGTSGITDTQYF	TGTGCCAGCAGTGAAGAAGGGACTAGCGGGATCACAGATACGCAGTATTTT
many	TRBV28	TRBJ2-7	-	CASRPTGRTGGEQYF	TGTGCCAGCAGGCCCACCGGACGGACCGGAGGCGAGCAGTACTTC
many	TRBV27	TRBJ1-6	-	CASMRVGHYNSPLHF	TGTGCCAGCATGCGAGTAGGGCACTATAATTCACCCCTCCACTTT
-	TRBV6-1	TRBJ1-3	-	CASRPGINSGNTIYF	TGTGCCAGCAGACCCGGGATTAACTCTGGAAACACCATATATTTT
once	TRBV20-1	TRBJ2-2	-	CSARSPYTGELFF	TGCAGTGCTAGATCCCCGTACACCGGGGAGCTGTTTTTT
-	TRBV10-3	TRBJ2-3	-	CAISGGADAQYF	TGTGCCATCAGTGGAGGCGCAGATGCGCAGTATTTT
few	TRBV7-6	TRBJ2-1	-	CASSPHTELQQFF	TGTGCCAGCAGCCCCCACACGGAGCTCCAGCAGTTCTTC
many	TRBV24-1	TRBJ2-7	TRBD1	CATSEPGQGASEQYF	TGTGCCACCAGTGAACCGGGACAGGGTGCGTCCGAGCAGTACTTC
many	TRBV30	TRBJ1-4	TRBD1	CAWSFTGGTNEKLFF	TGTGCCTGGAGTTTTACAGGGGGCACTAATGAAAAACTGTTTTTT
many	TRBV12-3/TRBV12-4	TRBJ2-7	-	CASSLEGRLSYEQYF	TGTGCCAGCAGTTTAGAGGGACGTTTATCCTACGAGCAGTACTTC
many	TRBV12-3/TRBV12-4	TRBJ2-1	TRBD2	CASRPTGGRADNEQFF	TGTGCCAGCAGACCCACGGGCGGGAGGGCTGACAATGAGCAGTTCTTC
many	TRBV5-1	TRBJ1-2	-	CASSYDSDYGYTF	TGCGCCAGCAGCTACGACAGCGACTATGGCTACACCTTC
many	TRBV28	TRBJ1-5	-	CASSSPGSQPQHF	TGTGCCAGCAGTTCTCCGGGTTCTCAGCCCCAGCATTTT
few	TRBV20-1	TRBJ2-6	TRBD2	CSAIGSGLKTGANVLTF	TGCAGTGCTATTGGTTCGGGACTAAAAACTGGGGCCAACGTCCTGACTTTC
many	TRBV28	TRBJ2-3	-	CASSPPLPLLNQRGVIPSPDTQYF	TGTGCCAGCAGTCCGCCGCTGCCCCTGTTAAACCAGAGGGGGGTTATTCCCTCGCCAGATACGCAGTATTTT
-	TRBV9	TRBJ1-4	TRBD1	CASSAHRDSASEKLFF	TGTGCCAGCAGCGCACACCGGGACAGCGCCTCTGAAAAACTGTTTTTT
few	TRBV24-1	TRBJ2-2	TRBD1	CATSDLLVTGTDTGELFF	TGTGCCACCAGTGATTTGCTTGTAACCGGGACAGACACCGGGGAGCTGTTTTTT
many	TRBV28	TRBJ1-4	-	CASRSELGGANEKLFF	TGTGCCAGCAGATCCGAACTAGGGGGGGCTAATGAAAAACTGTTTTTT
-	TRBV5-1	TRBJ1-2	-	CASSLAQSRGDYGYTF	TGCGCCAGCAGCTTGGCCCAGTCCAGGGGTGACTATGGCTACACCTTC
many	TRBV24-1	TRBJ2-2	-	CATSGTLGGELFF	TGTGCCACCAGCGGGACGTTGGGCGGGGAGCTGTTTTTT
many	TRBV12-5	TRBJ2-2	TRBD2	CASGFSGTSGSGWTGELFF	TGTGCTAGTGGTTTCTCCGGGACTAGCGGGAGTGGTTGGACCGGGGAGCTGTTTTTT
many	TRBV28	TRBJ2-1	-	CATLLATYNEQFF	TGTGCCACCCTTCTAGCGACCTACAATGAGCAGTTCTTC
-	TRBV9	TRBJ1-2	-	CASSGPAGRSYGYTF	TGTGCCAGCAGCGGGCCCGCCGGCAGGTCCTATGGCTACACCTTC
-	TRBV4-2	TRBJ2-1	-	CASSQLSGLGFSSYNEQFF	TGTGCCAGCAGCCAATTGAGCGGTCTGGGGTTTAGCTCCTACAATGAGCAGTTCTTC
few	TRBV11-2	TRBJ2-5	-	CASSFIAVYQETQYF	TGTGCCAGCAGCTTCATAGCGGTGTACCAAGAGACCCAGTACTTC
many	TRBV28	TRBJ2-7	TRBD2	CASSLLLAGITYEQYF	TGTGCCAGCAGTTTGCTACTAGCGGGGATAACCTACGAGCAGTACTTC
few	TRBV7-8	TRBJ2-1	-	CASSFQRAPYNEQFF	TGTGCCAGCAGCTTCCAAAGAGCCCCATACAATGAGCAGTTCTTC
few	TRBV28	TRBJ1-3	TRBD1	CASSLWQGAQGNTIYF	TGTGCCAGCAGTTTATGGCAGGGGGCGCAAGGAAACACCATATATTTT
many	TRBV6-5	TRBJ2-7	TRBD2	CASSYSAGPGLAGGSYEQYF	TGTGCCAGCAGTTACTCAGCAGGCCCGGGACTAGCGGGAGGCTCCTACGAGCAGTACTTC
many	TRBV27	TRBJ2-3	-	CASSPGTGALAGETQYF	TGTGCCAGCAGTCCCGGGACAGGAGCATTGGCGGGAGAAACGCAGTATTTT
-	TRBV2	TRBJ1-2	-	CASSESPRGTF	TGTGCCAGCAGTGAATCCCCTAGGGGAACCTTC
many	TRBV6-5	TRBJ2-2	-	CASSYGKNTGELFF	TGTGCCAGCAGTTACGGGAAGAACACCGGGGAGCTGTTTTTT
-	TRBV19	TRBJ2-1	TRBD2	CASSYGQLAGAYNEQFF	TGTGCCAGTAGTTATGGGCAACTAGCGGGAGCGTACAATGAGCAGTTCTTC
many	TRBV7-9	TRBJ2-3	-	CASSSDRWEQYF	TGTGCCAGCAGCTCCGACAGGTGGGAGCAGTATTTT
-	TRBV4-1	TRBJ2-7	TRBD1	CASSQPWDRPYEQYF	TGCGCCAGCAGCCAACCTTGGGACAGGCCCTACGAGCAGTACTTC
-	TRBV27	TRBJ1-5	-	CASSLSSDSNQPQHF	TGTGCCAGCAGTTTATCCTCAGACAGCAATCAGCCCCAGCATTTT
once	TRBV2	TRBJ2-3	TRBD2	CASSEFASGRGTDTQYF	TGTGCCAGCAGTGAGTTCGCTAGCGGGAGGGGCACAGATACGCAGTATTTT
many	TRBV18	TRBJ2-7	TRBD2	CASSPPKASGTYEQYF	TGTGCCAGCTCACCACCTAAGGCTAGCGGAACCTACGAGCAGTACTTC
-	TRBV4-1	TRBJ2-1	TRBD2	CASGPVGREPEQFF	TGCGCCAGCGGACCCGTCGGGCGGGAGCCTGAGCAGTTCTTC
many	TRBV5-1	TRBJ1-4	TRBD1	CASSLWGQIATNEKLFF	TGCGCCAGCAGCTTGTGGGGACAGATTGCAACTAATGAAAAACTGTTTTTT
-	TRBV6-5	TRBJ2-7	-	CASSYSPGFTAYEQYF	TGTGCCAGCAGTTACTCGCCTGGTTTTACGGCCTACGAGCAGTACTTC
many	TRBV5-4	TRBJ1-1	TRBD1	CASSSLDRGTNEAFF	TGTGCCAGCAGCTCCCTAGACAGGGGTACTAACGAAGCTTTCTTT
many	TRBV3-1	TRBJ2-7	-	CASSQNLGTYEQYF	TGTGCCAGCAGCCAAAATCTTGGGACTTACGAGCAGTACTTC
-	TRBV5-1	TRBJ2-7	TRBD1	CASSLRTGFFKSSYEQYF	TGCGCCAGCAGCTTGCGGACAGGGTTTTTTAAGAGCTCCTACGAGCAGTACTTC
few	TRBV7-2	TRBJ1-2	-	CASSLLNLGISNYGYTF	TGTGCCAGCAGCTTATTAAACCTCGGGATTTCTAACTATGGCTACACCTTC
many	TRBV28	TRBJ2-1	TRBD2	CASSSGLAGEGYNEQFF	TGTGCCAGCAGTTCGGGACTAGCGGGAGAGGGGTACAATGAGCAGTTCTTC